These 25 T cell receptor beta chains came from one sample sequenced in a study of a mutant IDH1 vaccine in newly diagnosed glioma. The time point is: week 11, during vaccination. Mutant IDH1 20-mer peptide, at 300 ug, made up each vaccine dose, with topical imiquimod. Clones were read by immunoSEQ multiplex PCR, and TCRdb kept only the in-frame ones, dropping some. The table has about 61,000 clones, over 70% seen once; the top ten hold approximately 6.1%. These receptors lack a known antigen. The sample was PBMCs, taken from a glioma patient whose treatment included an IDH1 peptide vaccine. These receptors were taken from a man in his forties or fifties with glioma.

This rearrangement joins TRBV11-2 to TRBJ2-7; perhaps TRBD2 as D (7 bases). Germline V lookup: CDR1 SGHAT, CDR2 FQNNGV. The length of the CDR3 is 15 residues. V was clipped by 4 bases and J by 5 bases, with 18 bases between them. The CDR3 DNA sequence: TGTGCCAGCAGCTCTCCTCGGGGGGCTTTTCACGAGCAGTACTTC. Translated, it gives CASSSPRGAFHEQYF.

The rearrangement links TRBV9 to TRBJ1-2; D possibly corresponds to TRBD1 (5 bases). The CDR3 length is 15 residues. Deletions cut 0 bases from V and 8 bases from J, with 17 bases between. Germline CDR1 SGDLS, CDR2 YYNGEE. This CDR3 is CASSVGARADDGYTF. The CDR3 bases are TGTGCCAGCAGCGTAGGCGCCAGGGCTGATGACGGCTACACCTTC.

The chain uses TRBV7-9 and TRBJ2-2; D remains ambiguous. Trimming removed 5 bases from V and 6 bases from J, with 10 bases in between. The CDR3 length is 13 residues. CDR1 is SEHNR, CDR2 FQNEAQ, per germline (reference sequence). The CDR3 region is CASSLYGAGELFF. CDR3 bases: TGTGCCAGCAGCCTCTATGGGGCCGGGGAGCTGTTTTTT.

The chain is built from TRBV12-5 and TRBJ1-1; no reliable D call. Looked up from germline, CDR1 is LGHNT and CDR2 is FRNRAP. The V end lost 2 bases, the J end lost 3 bases, and 7 bases lay between the germline ends. This CDR3 has 13 residues. CDR3: CASGLTTYTEAFF. DNA for the CDR3: TGTGCTAGTGGTTTGACAACCTACACTGAAGCTTTCTTT.

This chain connects TRBV28 to TRBJ1-1; D gene ambiguous. The CDR3 sequence is 14 residues long. Trimming took 3 bases from V and 2 from J, leaving 10 bases between them. Per germline, CDR1 MDHEN and CDR2 SYDVKM. The CDR3 protein is CASSLGIHNTEAFF. The CDR3 nucleotides are TGTGCCAGCAGTTTGGGTATTCATAACACTGAAGCTTTCTTT.

This chain joins TRBV25-1 and TRBJ2-5; unclear D gene. This CDR3 comprises 14 residues. Germline CDR1 reads MGHDK; CDR2 reads SYGVNS. Trimming took 0 bases from V and 5 from J, leaving 10 bases between them. The CDR3 nucleotides are TGTGCCAGCAGTGAATATAAGCCGAGGGAGACCCAGTACTTC. Its translation is CASSEYKPRETQYF.

The gene calls are TRBV19 and TRBJ1-5, with a possible D match to TRBD1 (6 bases). The CDR3 has 14 residues. V was clipped by 1 base and J by 7 bases, with 11 bases between them. CDR1 and CDR2 from the germline V gene are LNHDA and SQIVND (reference sequence). CDR3 loop: CASSIGGTGQPQHF. As DNA, the CDR3 is TGTGCCAGTAGTATAGGGGGCACAGGGCAGCCCCAGCATTTT.

The rearrangement uses TRBV18 and TRBJ2-5; 10 positions match TRBD2. Germline V gene sequence: CDR1 KGHSH, CDR2 LQKENI. The CDR3 is 16 amino acids. Trimming removed 4 bases from V and 5 bases from J; junction bases left unmatched: 10. The CDR3 nucleotides are TGTGCCAGCTCACTTCTTAGAGCGGGAGGGTCGGAGACCCAGTACTTC. Translated: CASSLLRAGGSETQYF.

The J gene is TRBJ1-1, the V gene TRBV19; D call uncertain. The CDR3 contains 15 residues. Trimming removed 5 bases at V and 1 base at J, with 14 bases between. Germline V gene sequence: CDR1 LNHDA, CDR2 SQIVND (reference sequence). The CDR3 DNA reads as TGTGCCAGTAGTTCCCCACAGCGGAGGAACACTGAAGCTTTCTTT. This codes for CASSSPQRRNTEAFF.

The chain carries TRBV11-2 and TRBJ2-1; possible D gene TRBD2, 5 bases. Trimming left V 2 bases short and J 6 bases short, with 14 bases between. Germline V gene data show CDR1 as SGHAT and CDR2 as FQNNGV. This CDR3 is built from 15 residues. The CDR3 loop is CASSLSGPTPNEQFF. CDR3 DNA: TGTGCCAGCAGCTTAAGCGGACCAACACCCAATGAGCAGTTCTTC. Combining the CDR3 with reference TRBV11-2 and TRBJ2-1 gives the whole variable domain EAGVAQSPRYKIIEKRQSVAFWCNPISGHATLYWYQQILGQGPKLLIQFQNNGVVDDSQLPKDRFSAERLKGVDSTLKIQPAKLEDSAVYLCASSLSGPTPNEQFFGPGTRLTVL.

The genes are TRBV19 and TRBJ1-5; D possibly corresponds to TRBD1 (5 bases). Per germline, CDR1 LNHDA and CDR2 SQIVND (reference sequence). V was clipped by 10 bases and J by 7 bases, with 14 bases between them. The CDR3 loop spans 12 amino acids. The CDR3 here is CATSQGPQPQHF. The CDR3 nucleotides are TGTGCCACAAGCCAGGGCCCCCAGCCCCAGCATTTT.

J is TRBJ1-5 and V is TRBV7-9; the D is unclear. The germline V and J ends were trimmed by 5 bases and 7 bases, with 18 bases remaining between them. This CDR3 region has 15 residues. The V gene's germline CDR1 is SEHNR and CDR2 FQNEAQ (reference sequence). CDR3 DNA: TGTGCCAGCAGCCTGGGAGAGGACCTAGGACAGCCCCAGCATTTT. As protein: CASSLGEDLGQPQHF.

The chain combines TRBV6-5 with TRBJ2-1; tentative D call: TRBD2 (7 bases). The CDR3 runs to 15 residues. The germline V and J ends were trimmed by 6 bases and 4 bases, with 16 bases remaining between them. Per germline, CDR1 MNHEY and CDR2 SVGAGI. CDR3 sequence (DNA): TGTGCCAGCAGAGCTGGCGGGGGCCCTTACAATGAGCAGTTCTTC. It encodes CASRAGGGPYNEQFF.

Details on this clone: One junction end does not reproduce the germline sequence, and a read error may be involved. The chain couples TRBV28 to TRBJ1-6; D is uncertain. This CDR3 is built from 11 residues. Per the germline V gene, CDR1 is MDHEN and CDR2 is SYDVKM. CDR3 loop: CAGSPLFRLHF. In DNA form, the CDR3 reads TGTGCCGGCAGTCCCCTTTTCCGCCTCCACTTT. Full variable domain (rest looked up from reference TRBV28 and TRBJ1-6): DVKVTQSSRYLVKRTGEKVFLECVQDMDHENMFWYRQDPGLGLRLIYFSYDVKMKEKGDIPEGYSVSREKKERFSLILESASTNQTSMYLCAGSPLFRLHFGNGTRLTVT.

V is TRBV4-1 and J is TRBJ2-5, with 9 bases identical to TRBD1. There are 16 residues in the CDR3. Per germline, CDR1 MGHRA and CDR2 YSYEKL. V was clipped by 2 bases and J by 5 bases; unmatched bases: 9. CDR3: CASSQLPGQGRETQYF. The CDR3 bases are TGCGCCAGCAGCCAACTCCCGGGACAGGGCAGGGAGACCCAGTACTTC.

The J gene is TRBJ1-2, the V gene TRBV2; D may be TRBD1 (6 bases). The CDR3 has 12 residues. The germline V and J ends were trimmed by 5 bases and 8 bases, with 12 bases remaining between them. Germline-derived CDR1 and CDR2 are SNHLY and FYNNEI. The CDR3 loop reads CASSPGTPGYTF. The DNA for the CDR3 is TGTGCCAGCAGTCCCGGGACACCCGGCTACACCTTC.

The V gene is TRBV7-2, the J gene TRBJ2-3; a possible D gene is TRBD2 (6 bases). This CDR3 has 16 amino acids. The germline V gene encodes CDR1 SGHTA and CDR2 FQGNSA. Trimming shortened V by 4 bases and J by 3 bases, and 17 bases separated the two germline ends. This CDR3 is CASSWGLARETDTQYF. The CDR3 DNA reads as TGTGCCAGCAGCTGGGGTCTAGCGAGGGAGACAGATACGCAGTATTTT.

The chain uses TRBV9 and TRBJ2-1; D remains ambiguous. V gave up 0 bases and J gave up 6 bases, with 13 bases separating them. The CDR3 spans 15 residues. Germline loops: CDR1 SGDLS, CDR2 YYNGEE. The CDR3 loop is CASSVGSTAPNEQFF. The DNA of the CDR3 is TGTGCCAGCAGCGTAGGGAGTACAGCTCCCAATGAGCAGTTCTTC.

V usage is TRBV30 and J usage is TRBJ2-7; D unclear. CDR3 length: 12 residues. CDR1 is GTSNPN, CDR2 SVGIG, per germline (reference sequence). Trimming pared 0 bases from V and 2 bases from J, leaving 5 bases between. The DNA for the CDR3 is TGTGCCTGGAGTGTACCTGCCTACGAGCAGTACTTC. Amino acids: CAWSVPAYEQYF.

This clone was counted a single time. The CDR3 coding sequence is TGTGCCAGCAGTGATGTGGGGGTGTCCTACGAGCAGTACTTC. The encoded protein is CASSDVGVSYEQYF. This sequence joins TRBV6-1 and TRBJ2-7; D may match TRBD1 or TRBD2 (5 bases each). The CDR3 contains 14 residues. The germline gives CDR1 MNHNS, CDR2 SASEGT. Trimming left V 3 bases short and J 1 base short, with 10 bases between.

The chain combines TRBV5-1 with TRBJ1-1; TRBD1 is a possible D gene (6 bases). V gave up 2 bases and J gave up 1 base, with 12 bases separating them. The CDR3 extends over 15 amino acids. CDR1 SGHRS and CDR2 YFSETQ come from the germline V gene. The CDR3 DNA is TGCGCCAGCAGCTTCCAAGGACAGCCGAACACTGAAGCTTTCTTT. The encoded protein is CASSFQGQPNTEAFF.

CDR3 coding DNA: TGTGCCAGCGGACCGGGACAGCCTAGTTTCTTCTTT. It translates to CASGPGQPSFFF. The chain is built from TRBV19 and TRBJ1-1, with 7 bases lining up with TRBD1. Germline V lookup: CDR1 LNHDA, CDR2 SQIVND (reference sequence). Germline trimming cut 9 bases from V and 14 bases from J; bases unmatched to any gene: 15. The CDR3 consists of 12 residues.

Written as DNA, the CDR3 is TGTGCCAGCAGCTTGGCCGGAGAAGGTCAGCCCCAGCATTTT. Its protein is CASSLAGEGQPQHF. V gene TRBV5-4 combines with J gene TRBJ1-5; D not certain. CDR3 length: 14 amino acids. Trimming cost V 0 bases and J 6 bases, with 10 bases left between them. Germline V gives CDR1 SGHNT, CDR2 YYREEE (reference sequence).

The rearrangement uses TRBV28 and TRBJ1-5; 10 bases are shared with TRBD1. V gave up 7 bases and J gave up 6 bases; unmatched junction bases: 3. Looked up from germline, CDR1 is MDHEN and CDR2 is SYDVKM. The CDR3 has 13 residues. Written as DNA, the CDR3 is TGTGCCAGCACGGGGACAGGGGTTCAGCCCCAGCATTTT. Translation: CASTGTGVQPQHF.

The chain employs TRBV14 and TRBJ2-3; 9 bases map to TRBD1. Trimming cost V 5 bases and J 3 bases; bases outside gene matches: 9. Germline-derived CDR1 and CDR2 are SGHDN and FVKESK. The CDR3 extends over 16 amino acids. CDR3 protein: CASSDPRTGVTDTQYF. The CDR3 bases are TGTGCCAGCAGCGATCCAAGGACAGGGGTGACAGATACGCAGTATTTT.